These T cell receptor beta chains were read from a single sample in a study of shared clonotypes between healthy human individuals. Assay used: immunoSEQ multiplex PCR; TCRdb lists only in-frame clones, some missing. The table lists about 490,000 clones, 65% to 80% of them singletons. Sequencing was carried out using PBMCs. The receptors were sampled from a woman in her thirties or forties in good health. Some clones in this sample may be carry-over from other donors' samples. Each CDR3 is given with its conserved first and last residue. D genes are given only for firm matches. The size entry is marked missing in some rows and otherwise reads once, few, many or a size class.

clone_size j_call d_call v_call cdr3_aa cdr3_nt
. TRBJ1-1 TRBD1 TRBV7-9 CASRAHDRVRVLPNTEAFF TGTGCCAGCAGGGCACATGACAGGGTCCGGGTCCTACCAAACACTGAAGCTTTCTTT
. TRBJ1-2 . TRBV9 CASSLGGPTNYGYTF TGTGCCAGCAGCCTCGGGGGGCCAACTAACTATGGCTACACCTTC
. TRBJ2-5 . TRBV10-3 CAISARLAYQETQYF TGTGCCATCAGTGCTCGGCTAGCGTACCAAGAGACCCAGTACTTC
. TRBJ2-7 . TRBV30 CAWMGRGSYEQYF TGTGCCTGGATGGGTAGGGGTTCCTACGAGCAGTACTTC
. TRBJ1-1 . TRBV19 CASTGQPPRNTEAFF TGTGCCAGTACAGGGCAGCCCCCAAGGAACACTGAAGCTTTCTTT
. TRBJ2-3 . TRBV14 CASSLMITDTQYF TGTGCCAGCAGCCTCATGATAACGGATACGCAGTATTTT
once TRBJ1-1 . TRBV5-8 CASSPGYRGTEAFF TGTGCCAGCAGCCCGGGGTACCGGGGCACTGAAGCTTTCTTT
. TRBJ1-3 . TRBV19 CASSMRSAGNTIYF TGTGCCAGTAGTATGCGAAGCGCCGGAAACACCATATATTTT
. TRBJ1-2 TRBD1 TRBV28 CASSSISRTGGSEGYTF TGTGCCAGCAGTTCAATATCCCGGACAGGGGGCTCGGAGGGCTACACCTTC
. TRBJ1-4 . TRBV15 CATSRGGNEKLFF TGTGCCACCAGCAGAGGGGGTAATGAAAAACTGTTTTTT
. TRBJ2-7 . TRBV30 CAWSADGNYEQYF TGTGCCTGGAGTGCGGACGGAAACTACGAGCAGTACTTC
. TRBJ2-7 TRBD1 TRBV10-3 CAIGGQGAGEQYF TGTGCCATCGGGGGACAGGGGGCTGGCGAGCAGTACTTC
. TRBJ2-5 . TRBV7-8 CALGGLVGMETQYF TGTGCCCTAGGGGGTCTAGTAGGCATGGAGACCCAGTACTTC
. TRBJ2-1 TRBD2 TRBV18 CASSPLLAGASNEQFF TGTGCCAGCTCACCACTGCTAGCGGGGGCTTCGAATGAGCAGTTCTTC
. TRBJ2-5 . TRBV11-3 CASIPGRSPRKETQYF TGTGCCAGCATCCCGGGACGGAGCCCCCGCAAGGAGACCCAGTACTTC
. TRBJ2-1 TRBD1 TRBV4-3 CASSQYTGGESGNEQFF TGCGCCAGCAGCCAATACACAGGGGGCGAATCGGGCAATGAGCAGTTCTTC
. TRBJ2-1 . TRBV4-3 CASSQGDSYNEQFF TGCGCCAGCAGCCAAGGGGACTCCTACAATGAGCAGTTCTTC
few TRBJ1-1 . TRBV18 CASSPAGFTEAFF TGTGCCAGCTCACCGGCGGGATTTACTGAAGCTTTCTTT
once TRBJ2-7 . TRBV21-1 CASSLRLASYEQYF TGTGCCAGCAGCCTACGACTAGCGTCCTACGAGCAGTACTTC
. TRBJ1-3 . TRBV7-3 CASSPLRDPNTIYF TGTGCCAGCAGCCCACTCCGGGACCCAAACACCATATATTTT
. TRBJ2-7 TRBD2 TRBV10-3 CAISPGLASYEQYF TGTGCCATCAGCCCGGGACTAGCGTCTTACGAGCAGTACTTC
. TRBJ1-2 . TRBV19 CASSWMKEGYTF TGTGCCAGTTCCTGGATGAAGGAAGGCTACACCTTC
. TRBJ2-7 TRBD1 TRBV19 CASSPQGRDRGSYEQYF TGTGCCAGTAGTCCCCAAGGTAGGGACAGGGGGTCCTACGAGCAGTACTTC
. TRBJ2-3 . TRBV20-1 CSAGRDTQYF TGCAGTGCTGGCCGGGATACGCAGTATTTT
once TRBJ1-6 . TRBV7-8 CASSLYAGYNSPLHF TGTGCCAGCAGCTTATACGCCGGCTATAATTCACCCCTCCACTTT
many TRBJ2-2 TRBD2 TRBV28 CASSVQTSGIGELFF TGTGCCAGCAGCGTCCAGACTAGCGGGATCGGGGAGCTGTTTTTT
. TRBJ2-1 TRBD1 TRBV28 CASSFGTGFVNEQFF TGTGCCAGCAGTTTCGGGACAGGGTTTGTAAATGAGCAGTTCTTC
. TRBJ1-5 . TRBV18 CASSPAGVTGNQPQHF TGTGCCAGCTCACCCGCAGGGGTAACGGGCAATCAGCCCCAGCATTTT
. TRBJ2-2 . TRBV7-3 CASSLVATREGSGGELFF TGTGCCAGCAGCTTAGTAGCTACACGGGAAGGTAGTGGCGGGGAGCTGTTTTTT
. TRBJ2-5 TRBD1 TRBV28 CASSFAGTAQVETQYF TGTGCCAGCAGTTTTGCCGGGACAGCCCAGGTAGAGACCCAGTACTTC
. TRBJ2-1 TRBD2 TRBV5-6 CASSYIGGRIYNEQFF TGTGCCAGCAGCTATATCGGGGGGAGGATCTACAATGAGCAGTTCTTC
. TRBJ2-3 . TRBV7-2 CASSPPGMGQSTQYF TGTGCCAGCAGCCCCCCGGGAATGGGACAATCTACGCAGTATTTT
. TRBJ1-1 . TRBV6-1 CASSYYVSHGAFF TGTGCCAGCAGTTATTACGTTTCCCATGGAGCTTTCTTT